This TCR beta chain was documented in a study of CD8 T cells in ankylosing spondylitis. Study-wide points: A motif in TCR beta, a set of about eight highly homologous variants, appeared characteristic of ankylosing spondylitis blood.

TCRdb redid the calling of the 5' RACE reads with MiXCR, one entry per CDR3 protein. The table has 700,000 to 850,000 distinct CDR3 sequences, roughly 12% seen once; the top ten hold around 0.51%. Germline CDR1 and CDR2: DFQATT and SNEGSKA (reference sequence). The ends were cut back, 3 bases at V and 6 bases at J, with 17 bases in the middle. CDR3 length: 14 amino acids. In the case of this clonotype: What it binds is unknown.

Sequenced material: blood, either unsorted or a sorted T cell fraction (not recorded which). The rearrangement joins TRBV20-1 to TRBJ1-1, with a possible D match to TRBD1 (5 bases). This receptor was obtained from a male donor with ankylosing spondylitis. The CDR3: CSARSEHRGAEAFF. CDR3 coding DNA: TGCAGTGCTAGGTCCGAACATCGAGGGGCTGAAGCTTTCTTT.